These 5 T cell receptor beta chains share one sample of origin, sequenced in a study of blood T cell repertoires in COVID-19. Libraries were prepared by immunoSEQ multiplex PCR; TCRdb keeps only in-frame clonotypes and omits some of them. The table lists 390,000 or so clones, 80% to 90% of them singletons, with more than 0.8% in the top ten. The sample consisted of PBMCs or T cells enriched from blood (not recorded which). These receptors were taken from a man aged 18 to 29 who had recovered from COVID-19.

The CDR3 protein is CASSLGPRGHSYEQYF. The CDR3 bases are TGTGCCAGCAGCTTAGGCCCCAGGGGGCACTCCTACGAGCAGTACTTC. The chain uses TRBV7-6 and TRBJ2-7; 8 bases line up with TRBD1. The V and J ends lost 1 base and 0 bases, in that order; junction bases with no gene match: 5. Germline loops: CDR1 SGHVS, CDR2 FNYEAQ. The CDR3 length is 16 residues.

This clone was picked up one time. The chain combines TRBV30 with TRBJ2-7, with D perhaps matching TRBD2 (6 bases). V dropped 4 bases and J dropped 0 bases, with 13 bases sitting between them. Per germline, CDR1 GTSNPN and CDR2 SVGIG (reference sequence). The CDR3 is 14 amino acids. CDR3 in amino acids: CAWKRNSGSYEQYF. As DNA, the CDR3 is TGTGCCTGGAAGCGTAATAGCGGCTCCTACGAGCAGTACTTC.

The V and J genes are TRBV4-2 and TRBJ1-4; unclear D gene. CDR3 length equals 16 residues. Germline V gene data show CDR1 as LGHNA and CDR2 as YNFKEQ. V lost 1 base and J 0 bases, leaving 9 bases between the germline ends. DNA for the CDR3: TGTGCCAGCAGCCAAGCTGGAGCTGCAACTAATGAAAAACTGTTTTTT. Protein sequence: CASSQAGAATNEKLFF.

This chain joins TRBV16 and TRBJ1-6, with 9 bases lining up with TRBD1. Germline values: CDR1 KGHSY, CDR2 FQNENV. The CDR3 covers 15 residues. The junction had 3 bases not matched to a gene; V was cut back by 2 bases and J by 7 bases. The CDR3 nucleotides read TGTGCCAGCAGCCAACGGGGACAGGGAAATTCACCCCTCCACTTT. This translates into CASSQRGQGNSPLHF.

This sequence joins TRBV7-3 and TRBJ2-3, with TRBD2 matching 9 bases. There are 14 residues in the CDR3. The J segment lost 6 bases and the V segment lost 3 bases, leaving 4 bases of the junction unmatched. From germline, CDR1 is SGHTA and CDR2 FQGTGA. CDR3 protein: CASSLSGRLDTQYF. The CDR3 DNA reads as TGTGCCAGCAGCTTGAGCGGGAGGTTGGATACGCAGTATTTT.